A single sample is the source of the 5 T cell receptor beta chains below, sequenced in a study of shared clonotypes between healthy human individuals (dated by TCRdb to the early 2020s). Preparation of the library involved the immunoSEQ multiplex PCR assay. Sourced from immuneACCESS, this table was stored by TCRdb with only in-frame sequences that have V and J called. A share of the clones is absent; for the studies checked, an unresolved V gene accounts for under half, and the remainder has no known explanation. Within this sample are about 560,000 clones, with just over 75% of them counted one time only. The ten largest clones take up about 12% of the sample. Sequencing used PBMCs. Receptor source: a woman in her thirties or forties in good health. Some clones in this sample may be carry-over from other donors' samples.

The chain recombines TRBV14 with TRBJ2-1; D remains ambiguous. The germline gives CDR1 SGHDN, CDR2 FVKESK. There are 12 residues in the CDR3. V was clipped by 1 base and J by 9 bases, with 7 bases between them. Here the CDR3 DNA reads TGTGCCAGCAGCCAAGGTCCATTTGAGCAGTTCTTC. This encodes CASSQGPFEQFF. Drawing the rest from reference TRBV14 and TRBJ2-1, the complete variable domain is EAGVTQFPSHSVIEKGQTVTLRCDPISGHDNLYWYRRVMGKEIKFLLHFVKESKQDESGMPNNRFLAERTGGTYSTLKVQPAELEDSGVYFCASSQGPFEQFFGPGTRLTVL.

This chain uses TRBV9 with TRBJ2-1; 8 positions agree with TRBD2. Germline CDR1 reads SGDLS; CDR2 reads YYNGEE. V dropped 3 bases and J dropped 2; count of bases not matched to a gene: 7. This CDR3 is built from 16 residues. The CDR3, as DNA: TGTGCCAGCAGCGCTTCTGTCGGGAGGGCCTACAATGAGCAGTTCTTC. It encodes CASSASVGRAYNEQFF.

The gene calls are TRBV5-6 and TRBJ2-7; D is unresolved. The germline gives CDR1 SGHDT, CDR2 YYEEEE. The CDR3 spans 14 residues. The V end lost 0 bases, the J end lost 7 bases, and 14 bases lay between the germline ends. CDR3 amino acids: CASSLGLNPWEQYF. The CDR3 region has the DNA TGTGCCAGCAGCTTGGGCCTGAACCCCTGGGAGCAGTACTTC.

To note about this clone: This sequence is one base from a far larger clone and is likely a read error. The chain links TRBV2 to TRBJ2-7; TRBD2 agrees at 11 bases. Per the germline V gene, CDR1 is SNHLY and CDR2 is FYNNEI. After removal of 10 bases from V and 1 base from J, the junction contained 9 bases not matched to a gene. The CDR3 totals 15 residues. CDR3 amino acids: CATPWASGRSYEQYF. The DNA for the CDR3 is TGTGCCACACCCTGGGCTAGCGGGAGGTCCTACGAGCAGTACTTC.

This chain joins TRBV28 and TRBJ1-2, with 7 bases aligning to TRBD1. The junction had 11 bases not matched to a gene; V was cut back by 7 bases and J by 3 bases. Germline CDR1 is MDHEN and CDR2 is SYDVKM. The CDR3 loop spans 15 amino acids. The CDR3 coding sequence is TGTGCCAGCAACCAGGACAGGTCCGGTGACTATGGCTACACCTTC. It yields the protein CASNQDRSGDYGYTF.